Sequencing of this T cell receptor beta chain was carried out in a study of blood T cell repertoires in COVID-19. Looking at the study overall: Samples of COVID-19 (acute and convalescent) were obtained from the United States, Italy and Spain.

CDR3 length: 15 amino acids. Germline CDR1 reads SGHRS; CDR2 reads YFSETQ. V lost 0 bases, J lost 4 bases, and 6 bases stayed unmatched. Participant-reported clinical history was the basis for cohort assignment. In the authors' methods: By means of reference gene primer amplification, nucleated cell counts were estimated. Produced via immunoSEQ multiplex PCR; TCRdb's table is partial and in-frame only. Clonal size and the V and J genes are those of that table, whereas D and trimming came from the DNA. The sample lists fewer than 350,000 clones, around 86% occurring once. The source material was PBMCs or T cells enriched from blood (not recorded which). The chain uses TRBV5-1 and TRBJ1-2, with TRBD1 identical over 7 bases. The receptor comes from a woman aged 40 to 55 with acute COVID-19. In DNA form, the CDR3 reads TGCGCCAGCAGCTTGGCCCCACAGGGGTCCTATGGCTACACCTTC. It encodes CASSLAPQGSYGYTF.